The 18 T cell receptor beta chains listed next were all sequenced from one sample in a study of T cell responses to AZD1222 COVID-19 vaccine. Here immunoSEQ multiplex PCR was the method, and the copy in TCRdb shows in-frame clones only, minus some. The sample has about 140,000 clones, 85% to 90% seen once. This material consisted of peripheral blood, taken on day 0 of AZD1222 vaccination. The receptors stem from an adult in good health.

The chain recombines TRBV10-3 with TRBJ1-5; 11 bases match TRBD1. CDR3 length: 17 amino acids. Trimming took 8 bases from V and 4 from J; bases not matched to a gene: 13. Per germline, CDR1 ENHRY and CDR2 SYGVKD. The CDR3 region is CAISHDKDRGRNQPQHF. The CDR3 DNA is TGTGCCATCTCTCATGATAAGGACAGGGGGCGTAATCAGCCCCAGCATTTT.

This clone occurred once. This sample includes further DNA sequences coding for the same CDR3. The chain employs TRBV19 and TRBJ1-5, with D uncertain. V shed 1 base and J shed 3 bases, with 10 bases lying between them. Germline V gene data show CDR1 as LNHDA and CDR2 as SQIVND (reference sequence). The CDR3 totals 15 residues. In DNA, the CDR3 is TGTGCCAGTAGTATAGTAGGGAGCAACAATCAGCCCCAGCATTTT. Translating gives CASSIVGSNNQPQHF.

This clone has only a few counts. The chain recombines TRBV7-6 with TRBJ2-7; 11 nucleotides agree with TRBD1. V was pared by 5 bases and J by 7 bases, with 10 bases of the junction left unmatched. CDR1 is SGHVS and CDR2 is FNYEAQ in the germline V gene. This CDR3 spans 15 amino acids. CDR3 DNA sequence: TGTGCCAGCAGCAGTTCGGGACAGGGGGATAGTGAGCAGTACTTC. Translated: CASSSSGQGDSEQYF.

The gene calls are TRBV30 and TRBJ2-7; weak D call: TRBD2 (5 bases). Germline V lookup: CDR1 GTSNPN, CDR2 SVGIG (reference sequence). The CDR3 totals 12 residues. V gave up 6 bases and J gave up 6 bases, with 15 bases separating them. CDR3 in amino acids: CACTKPEGEQYF. The CDR3 coding sequence is TGTGCCTGTACTAAGCCCGAGGGCGAGCAGTACTTC. The complete variable domain, with remaining parts taken from reference TRBV30 and TRBJ2-7, reads SQTIHQWPATLVQPVGSPLSLECTVEGTSNPNLYWYRQAAGRGLQLLFYSVGIGQISSEVPQNLSASRPQDRQFILSSKKLLLSDSGFYLCACTKPEGEQYFGPGTRLTVT.

CDR3 in amino acids: CASSLTGTGNINEQYF. The CDR3 region has the DNA TGTGCCAGCAGCCTAACCGGGACAGGGAACATTAACGAGCAGTACTTC. The V and J genes are TRBV9 and TRBJ2-7; 9 bases are a match to TRBD1. The CDR3 totals 16 residues. Per the germline V gene, CDR1 is SGDLS and CDR2 is YYNGEE. V shed 4 bases and J 5 bases; nucleotides not matched to a gene: 13.

The V gene is TRBV7-3, the J gene TRBJ2-1, with 9 bases fitting TRBD2. The CDR3 runs to 15 residues. Germline V gene data show CDR1 as SGHTA and CDR2 as FQGTGA. J gave up 6 bases and V 5 bases, and 8 bases lay outside the gene matches. The CDR3 DNA is TGTGCCAGCAGCCGGACTAGCGAGAGTATCAATGAGCAGTTCTTC. Its translation is CASSRTSESINEQFF.

This rearrangement joins TRBV29-1 to TRBJ2-7, with D uncertain. CDR3 length: 11 residues. V was trimmed by 6 bases and J by 0 bases, leaving 6 bases between them. Germline CDR1 and CDR2: SQVTM and ANQGSEA. In nucleotides, the CDR3 is TGCAGCGTGAGGTCCTCCTACGAGCAGTACTTC. Translated: CSVRSSYEQYF.

The genes are TRBV25-1 and TRBJ1-2; 7 bases line up with TRBD1. Germline assignment: CDR1 MGHDK and CDR2 SYGVNS. The V and J ends lost 6 bases and 3 bases, in that order; junction bases with no gene match: 10. The CDR3 runs to 15 residues. The CDR3 loop is CASSEPGTAHYGYTF. As DNA, the CDR3 is TGTGCCAGCAGCGAACCCGGGACAGCCCACTATGGCTACACCTTC.

The rearrangement links TRBV15 to TRBJ1-2; a possible D gene is TRBD1 (6 bases). CDR3 length: 13 residues. V was clipped by 1 base and J by 7 bases, with 10 bases between them. Germline V CDR1 and CDR2: LNHNV, YYDKDF (reference sequence). DNA of the CDR3: TGTGCCACCAGCAGAGGACAGGTATCTGGCTACACCTTC. Translation gives CATSRGQVSGYTF.

V and J are TRBV27 and TRBJ2-3; D perhaps matches TRBD2 (6 bases). The V gene lost 2 bases and the J gene lost 1 base, with 10 bases spanning the gap. The CDR3 sequence is 15 residues long. Germline CDR1 and CDR2: MNHEY and SMNVEV (reference sequence). The CDR3 region has the DNA TGTGCCAGCAGTTTAATCGGGGGAGGCACAGATACGCAGTATTTT. Its protein product is CASSLIGGGTDTQYF.

The chain combines TRBV4-1 with TRBJ1-5, with 7 bases identical to TRBD1. V gave up 0 bases and J gave up 8 bases; unmatched junction bases: 4. The germline V gene encodes CDR1 MGHRA and CDR2 YSYEKL. This CDR3 has 14 amino acids. CDR3 loop: CASSQEQGFEPQHF. The CDR3 coding sequence is TGCGCCAGCAGCCAAGAACAGGGGTTTGAGCCCCAGCATTTT.

The genes are TRBV4-3 and TRBJ1-5, with D possibly matching TRBD1 (5 bases). Per germline, CDR1 LGHNA and CDR2 YSLEER. V dropped 2 bases and J dropped 2 bases, with 10 bases sitting between them. This CDR3 comprises 15 residues. CDR3 DNA sequence: TGCGCCAGCAGCCAATATAGGGGAGGCAATCAGCCCCAGCATTTT. Protein sequence: CASSQYRGGNQPQHF.

The CDR3 sequence is CASSQLSFGNEQFF. DNA of the CDR3: TGTGCCAGCAGCCAACTTTCGTTTGGCAATGAGCAGTTCTTC. The V and J genes are TRBV14 and TRBJ2-1; D is uncertain. The CDR3 has 14 residues. V dropped 2 bases and J dropped 6 bases, with 11 bases sitting between them. The germline V gene has CDR1 SGHDN and CDR2 FVKESK.

The chain carries TRBV29-1 and TRBJ1-1; D is uncertain. V lost 5 bases and J lost 2, with 15 bases in between. The germline gives CDR1 SQVTM, CDR2 ANQGSEA. The CDR3 is 14 amino acids. The CDR3 nucleotides are TGCAGCGTTTCATCCCCACTACGTAACACTGAAGCTTTCTTT. Protein: CSVSSPLRNTEAFF.

This chain connects TRBV11-3 to TRBJ1-6; D is undetermined. The germline CDR1 and CDR2 sequences are SGHNT and YENEEA. The V end lost 1 base, the J end lost 5 bases, and 12 bases lay between the germline ends. The CDR3 covers 16 residues. CDR3 DNA sequence: TGTGCCAGCAGCTTAGTCGGCCAGGCACATAATTCACCCCTCCACTTT. It yields the protein CASSLVGQAHNSPLHF.

The chain uses TRBV5-4 and TRBJ1-4, with 9 positions matching TRBD1. The CDR3 has 14 residues. Germline assignment: CDR1 SGHNT and CDR2 YYREEE (reference sequence). Trimming removed 3 bases from V and 5 bases from J; junction bases left unmatched: 2. The chain's CDR3 is CASSYGTGNEKLFF. In DNA, the CDR3 is TGTGCCAGCAGCTACGGGACAGGGAATGAAAAACTGTTTTTT.

The chain is built from TRBV10-2 and TRBJ2-2; 8 bases line up with TRBD2. J was trimmed by 0 bases and V by 2 bases; bases with no gene match: 2. From germline, CDR1 is WSHSY and CDR2 SAAADI. The CDR3 is made up of 16 amino acids. CDR3 in amino acids: CASSEMGLANTGELFF. The CDR3, as DNA: TGCGCCAGCAGTGAGATGGGACTAGCGAACACCGGGGAGCTGTTTTTT.

The CDR3, as DNA: TGTGCCAGCAGTTACACCCTCTTGAAATCTGAGCAGTTCTTC. Its translation: CASSYTLLKSEQFF. The V and J genes are TRBV6-2 or TRBV6-3 and TRBJ2-1; unclear D gene. With 2 bases removed from V and 9 bases from J, the gap between germline ends came to 14 bases. Germline CDR1 is MNHEY and CDR2 is SVGEGT. The CDR3 totals 14 residues.